The 16 T cell receptor beta chains reported below all come from one sample, sequenced in a study of T cell responses to AZD1222 COVID-19 vaccine (dated by TCRdb to the early 2020s). To prepare the library, the immunoSEQ multiplex PCR assay was applied. In TCRdb, the immuneACCESS table is reduced to in-frame sequences with V and J assigned. These tables do not hold every clone; where another copy was compared, an unresolved V gene accounts for under half, and the others remain unexplained. Within this sample are 120,000 or so clones, with 80% to 90% of them counted one time only. The ten most abundant clones make up more than 2.5% of the sample. The meaning of the sample's time point label: baseline before first vaccination. This specimen consisted of peripheral blood, obtained on day 0 of AZD1222 vaccination. These receptor sequences come from an adult in good health.

This chain connects TRBV9 to TRBJ2-4, with 9 positions matching TRBD1. There are 13 residues in the CDR3. CDR1 and CDR2 from the germline V gene are SGDLS and YYNGEE. Unmatched junction bases numbered 6, after V lost 0 bases and J lost 14 bases. CDR3 coding DNA: TGTGCCAGCAGCGTAGAGGGGACAGGGAGGAAGTACTTC. Protein: CASSVEGTGRKYF.

CDR3 bases: TGTGCCAGCAGCTTAGCGGGAGTTCTGAGCAATGAGCAGTTCTTC. Amino acids: CASSLAGVLSNEQFF. The rearrangement uses TRBV5-6 and TRBJ2-1, with 8 bases lining up with TRBD2. Germline V CDR1 and CDR2: SGHDT, YYEEEE. Losses at the gene ends were 2 bases for V and 6 bases for J; bases not matched to a gene: 7. The CDR3 extends over 15 amino acids.

The chain joins TRBV11-2 to TRBJ1-2; 8 nucleotides agree with TRBD1. In germline, CDR1 is SGHAT, CDR2 FQNNGV. This CDR3 is built from 14 residues. J lost 5 bases, V lost 3 bases, and 5 bases had no gene match. CDR3 sequence reads: CASSFRQGMYGYTF. The CDR3 nucleotides are TGTGCCAGCAGCTTCAGACAGGGGATGTATGGCTACACCTTC.

The chain is built from TRBV7-2 and TRBJ1-2; 8 nucleotides align to TRBD1. V shed 3 bases and J 13 bases; nucleotides not matched to a gene: 10. The CDR3 length is 13 residues. Germline CDR1 and CDR2: SGHTA and FQGNSA. As DNA, the CDR3 is TGTGCCAGCAGCTTGGCCGGGACAGGAGGTGGCACCTTC. It yields the protein CASSLAGTGGGTF.

The rearrangement joins TRBV28 to TRBJ1-1, with D unresolved. Trimming shortened V by 2 bases and J by 8 bases, and 15 bases separated the two germline ends. Germline V gene lookup returns CDR1 MDHEN and CDR2 SYDVKM. The CDR3 loop spans 14 amino acids. In DNA, the CDR3 is TGTGCCAGCAGTTTAGATCCCTACCGGCCAGAAGCTTTCTTT. It specifies CASSLDPYRPEAFF.

The rearrangement joins TRBV7-6 to TRBJ1-4; D ambiguous. V shed 3 bases and J shed 0 bases, with 11 bases lying between them. The CDR3 extends over 16 amino acids. Germline V CDR1 and CDR2: SGHVS, FNYEAQ. Written as DNA, the CDR3 is TGTGCCAGCAGCTTGGAAGACCGTGCAACTAATGAAAAACTGTTTTTT. Protein sequence: CASSLEDRATNEKLFF.

This clone was found once. This chain uses TRBV15 with TRBJ1-2; 7 positions agree with TRBD1. V lost 5 bases and J lost 2; bases outside the gene matches: 2. CDR1 LNHNV and CDR2 YYDKDF come from the germline V gene (reference sequence). The CDR3 runs to 13 residues. The CDR3 region has the DNA TGTGCCACCAGCCAGGGGGGGAACTATGGCTACACCTTC. Encoded protein: CATSQGGNYGYTF.

The V gene is TRBV5-1, the J gene TRBJ2-7; TRBD1 aligns across 10 bases. Trimming at V came to 4 bases and at J to 3 bases, leaving 4 bases not matched to a gene. The CDR3 length is 14 residues. Germline lookup yields CDR1 SGHRS and CDR2 YFSETQ. The DNA of the CDR3 is TGCGCCAGCAGCCCCGGACAGGGGGGCTACGAGCAGTACTTC. Protein sequence: CASSPGQGGYEQYF.

The chain employs TRBV28 and TRBJ2-7; D is unresolved. CDR1 MDHEN and CDR2 SYDVKM come from the germline V gene. CDR3 length equals 14 residues. V dropped 8 bases and J dropped 2 bases, with 16 bases sitting between them. CDR3: CASLSHKAAYEQYF. Here the CDR3 DNA reads TGTGCCAGCCTATCGCATAAGGCGGCCTACGAGCAGTACTTC.

The chain is built from TRBV5-1 and TRBJ1-1; TRBD1 is a possible D gene (5 bases). The CDR3 runs to 13 residues. Between the trimmed V and J ends, which lost 1 base and 7 bases, there was a span of 11 bases. Germline values: CDR1 SGHRS, CDR2 YFSETQ. The CDR3 bases are TGCGCCAGCAGCTTGCAGGGCGCGGGTGAAGCTTTCTTT. Amino acids: CASSLQGAGEAFF.

This clone was found once. The V gene is TRBV9, the J gene TRBJ1-2, with D unresolved. The CDR3 has 13 residues. V lost 4 bases, J lost 3 bases, and 10 bases lay in between. In germline, CDR1 is SGDLS, CDR2 YYNGEE. The CDR3 nucleotides are TGTGCCAGCAGCCCGCGTGAACACTATGGCTACACCTTC. Its translation is CASSPREHYGYTF.

The chain links TRBV9 to TRBJ2-7, with D possibly matching TRBD2 (6 bases). Trimming shortened V by 4 bases and J by 3 bases, and 20 bases separated the two germline ends. CDR1 and CDR2 (germline): SGDLS, YYNGEE. CDR3 length: 16 amino acids. CDR3 DNA: TGTGCCAGCAGCCCCCGTAGCCAGGGAGGAATCTACGAGCAGTACTTC. Translation: CASSPRSQGGIYEQYF.

For the CDR3, the DNA is TGTGCCATCTCCCGGGGGAACACTGAAGCTTTCTTT. Protein sequence: CAISRGNTEAFF. The chain joins TRBV28 to TRBJ1-1; D call uncertain. In germline, CDR1 is MDHEN, CDR2 SYDVKM. The CDR3 has 12 amino acids. V lost 10 bases and J lost 1, with 10 bases in between.

This chain connects TRBV4-2 to TRBJ1-6, with a tentative D call TRBD1 (5 bases). This CDR3 has 20 amino acids. CDR1 and CDR2 (germline): LGHNA, YNFKEQ. Trimming pared 3 bases from V and 0 bases from J, leaving 21 bases between. CDR3 nucleotide sequence: TGTGCCAGCAGCCACCCCCGTCGGGGCAGGACGAGCTCCTATAATTCACCCCTCCACTTT. Amino acids: CASSHPRRGRTSSYNSPLHF.

Here the CDR3 reads CASSLGPGEKAQHF. The DNA for the CDR3 is TGTGCCAGCAGCCTAGGGCCCGGGGAAAAAGCCCAGCATTTT. This chain uses TRBV3-1 (or the pseudogene TRBV3-2) with TRBJ1-5; D not resolved. Per the germline V gene, CDR1 is LGHDT and CDR2 is YNNKEL (reference sequence). V lost 4 bases to trimming and J lost 11 bases, with 18 bases between them. This CDR3 has 14 amino acids.

This rearrangement joins TRBV5-1 to TRBJ1-4; weak D call: TRBD1 (5 bases). The germline V gene encodes CDR1 SGHRS and CDR2 YFSETQ. V shed 4 bases and J shed 5 bases, with 12 bases lying between them. The CDR3 contains 14 residues. CDR3 coding DNA: TGCGCCAGCAGCCCGGGGACTTACAATGAAAAACTGTTTTTT. Amino acids: CASSPGTYNEKLFF. Full variable domain (remainder filled in from reference TRBV5-1 and TRBJ1-4): KAGVTQTPRYLIKTRGQQVTLSCSPISGHRSVSWYQQTPGQGLQFLFEYFSETQRNKGNFPGRFSGRQFSNSRSEMNVSTLELGDSALYLCASSPGTYNEKLFFGSGTQLSVL.